Listed below are T cell receptor beta chains from one sample, sequenced in a study of molecular identifiers for immune sequencing clone quantification. MiXCR, run by TCRdb on the PCR reads, gives a single entry per CDR3 protein. The sample lists 300,000 to 400,000 distinct CDR3 sequences, roughly 23% occurring once. The sequenced sample consisted of naive CD8+ T cells from blood, with Jurkat cell RNA spiked in. These receptors originate from a human donor in good health. Some libraries in this study had Jurkat cell RNA spiked in. Both conserved end residues are part of each CDR3. D genes are given only for firm matches. Rows give clone size only sometimes, using once, few, many, or a class for an expanded clone.

>NA|TRBV3-1|TRBJ2-2|few
TGTGCCAGCAGCCAAGAACGTGGCTTATTCACCGGGGAGCTGTTTTTT
CASSQERGLFTGELFF
>TRBD1|TRBV19|TRBJ2-7|NA
TGTGCCAGTACACCGGGACAGGGTCGGTACGAGCAGTACTTC
CASTPGQGRYEQYF
>NA|TRBV9|TRBJ2-3|few
TGTGCCAGCAGCGTAGATGGGGACCTCACAGATACGCAGTATTTT
CASSVDGDLTDTQYF
>NA|TRBV19|TRBJ1-1|NA
TGTGCCAGTAGTATTCCCCGGTTGAACACTGAAGCTTTCTTT
CASSIPRLNTEAFF
>NA|TRBV29-1|TRBJ2-3|many
TGCAGCGTTGAAGGTCAACTTCACACAGATACGCAGTATTTT
CSVEGQLHTDTQYF
>NA|TRBV4-2|TRBJ1-4|few
TGTGCCAGCAGCCAAGATATCGGGGCCGATGAAAAACTGTTTTTT
CASSQDIGADEKLFF
>TRBD1|TRBV15|TRBJ2-4|many
TGTGCCACCAGCAGCTGGGACAGGGAAAATAATTGCATTCAGTACTTC
CATSSWDRENNCIQYF
>TRBD2|TRBV3-1|TRBJ2-7|few
TGTGCCAGCAGCCAAGGACTAGCGGTAAGCTTC
CASSQGLAVSF
>NA|TRBV4-3|TRBJ2-1|NA
TGCGCCAGCAGCCCAGGGCAGGGACGTAACAATGAGCAGTTCTTC
CASSPGQGRNNEQFF
>NA|TRBV13|TRBJ1-5|many
TGTGCCAGCAGCGCAGACAGAAGCAATCAGCCCCAGCATTTT
CASSADRSNQPQHF
>NA|TRBV7-9|TRBJ2-7|few
TGTGCCAGCAGCCCGGGACACAATGACTACGAGCAGTACTTC
CASSPGHNDYEQYF
>TRBD2|TRBV20-1|TRBJ2-7|NA
TGCAGTGCTAGAGATCGAGGACTAGCCACCTACGAGCAGTACTTC
CSARDRGLATYEQYF
>NA|TRBV28|TRBJ1-2|NA
TGTGCCAGCAGTTTATATGAGAACGCGGGGGACTCCTATGGCTACACCTTC
CASSLYENAGDSYGYTF
>TRBD1|TRBV6-5|TRBJ1-1|NA
TGTGCCAGCAGTTCCCCCCTGGGGACAGGTTTTAACACTGAAGCTTTCTTT
CASSSPLGTGFNTEAFF
>NA|TRBV6-2/TRBV6-3|TRBJ2-7|many
TGTGCCAGCAGTTACTCGTTGGGCGAGCAGTACTTC
CASSYSLGEQYF
>NA|TRBV29-1|TRBJ2-7|many
TGCAGCGTTTTGGGGGGATCCTACGAGCAGTACTTC
CSVLGGSYEQYF
>TRBD2|TRBV6-2/TRBV6-3|TRBJ2-7|many
TGTGCCAGCAGTTCGGGACTAGCGGGGGGAGAGCAGTACTTC
CASSSGLAGGEQYF
>NA|TRBV5-1|TRBJ1-1|many
TGCGCCAGCAGCTTGGATGGGGGTAGGTACACTGAAGCTTTCTTT
CASSLDGGRYTEAFF
>NA|TRBV27|TRBJ2-5|few
TGTGCCAGCAGTTTATCGGGCCCTGGAGAGACCCAGTACTTC
CASSLSGPGETQYF
>NA|TRBV20-1|TRBJ1-1|once
TGCAGTGCTAGAGAGGAGGCCAGGGGAGTCACTGAAGCTTTCTTT
CSAREEARGVTEAFF
>TRBD2|TRBV6-5|TRBJ2-7|few
TGTGCCAGCAGTTACGCGGGGGGGCCCGGCGAGCAGTACTTC
CASSYAGGPGEQYF
>NA|TRBV4-3|TRBJ2-5|few
TGCGCCAGCAGCCAAGGAGGGGCCCCGGGGGAGACCCAGTACTTC
CASSQGGAPGETQYF
>TRBD1|TRBV12-3/TRBV12-4|TRBJ1-5|NA
TGTGCCAGCAGTGACGGGACAGGGCTAAATCAGCCCCAGCATTTT
CASSDGTGLNQPQHF
>NA|TRBV7-9|TRBJ2-7|few
TGTGCCAGCAGCCCCCCCGATGGGGGCTTCGAGCAGTACTTC
CASSPPDGGFEQYF
>NA|TRBV19|TRBJ1-5|NA
TGTGCCAGTAGTATAGCGCATAGCAATCAGCCCCAGCATTTT
CASSIAHSNQPQHF
>NA|TRBV20-1|TRBJ2-7|few
TGCAGTGCTAGACTAGTCTACGAGCAGTACTTC
CSARLVYEQYF
>TRBD1|TRBV15|TRBJ2-3|NA
TGTGCCACCAGCAGAAGCCCGGGACAGGGGCCACCGGATACGCAGTATTTT
CATSRSPGQGPPDTQYF
>NA|TRBV2|TRBJ2-1|few
TGTGCCACAAGCGAGGGGAGCTCCTACAATGAGCAGTTCTTC
CATSEGSSYNEQFF
>NA|TRBV14|TRBJ2-7|NA
TGTGACAGCTGCTCGCAGGGCTCCTACGAGCAGTACTTC
CDSCSQGSYEQYF
>TRBD2|TRBV19|TRBJ2-3|many
TGTGCCAGTACTGGGACTAGCGGGGGTTTAGATACGCAGTATTTT
CASTGTSGGLDTQYF
>NA|TRBV2|TRBJ2-7|few
TGTGCCAGCAGTTGGGTTTCATCCTCCTACGAGCAGTACTTC
CASSWVSSSYEQYF
>NA|TRBV7-2|TRBJ1-4|few
TGTGCCAGCAGCTTATGGCTTACGGGAAATGAAAAACTGTTTTTT
CASSLWLTGNEKLFF
>NA|TRBV12-3/TRBV12-4|TRBJ2-5|NA
TGTACCAGCAGCACAGGCAAACTCGGAGAGACCCAGTACTTC
CTSSTGKLGETQYF
>NA|TRBV6-4|TRBJ2-5|NA
TGTGCCAGCAGTGTGAGGGAGGTCGAAGAGACCCAGTACTTC
CASSVREVEETQYF
>NA|TRBV5-1|TRBJ2-1|many
TGCGCCAGCAGACTTCCAACCTACAATGAGCAGTTCTTC
CASRLPTYNEQFF
>NA|TRBV7-9|TRBJ1-3|many
TGTGCCAGCAGTCCGACGACCGATAGCTCTGGAAACACCATATATTTT
CASSPTTDSSGNTIYF
>NA|TRBV7-2|TRBJ2-7|NA
TGTGCCAGCGGCTTTACAGACTACTACGAGCAGTACTTC
CASGFTDYYEQYF
>TRBD2|TRBV5-6|TRBJ2-7|NA
TGTGCCAGCAGCTTATCTACTAGCGTAATAGACGAGCAGTACTTC
CASSLSTSVIDEQYF
>TRBD1|TRBV29-1|TRBJ1-1|few
TGCAGCGTTGATAGCCGCACAGGGGTTGAAGCTTTCTTT
CSVDSRTGVEAFF
>NA|TRBV29-1|TRBJ2-2|few
TGCAGCGTAGCGGACAGAACCACCGGGGAGCTGTTTTTT
CSVADRTTGELFF
>NA|TRBV29-1|TRBJ2-3|NA
TGCAGCGTCGAGACGACAGGACCCACAGATACGCAGTATTTT
CSVETTGPTDTQYF
>NA|TRBV12-5|TRBJ2-1|NA
TGTGCTAGTGGTTTGCCTCGTAATGAGCAGTTCTTC
CASGLPRNEQFF
>NA|TRBV19|TRBJ2-6|many
TGTGCCAGCGAGATGGGGACTGGGGCCAACGTCCTGACTTTC
CASEMGTGANVLTF
>NA|TRBV6-2/TRBV6-3|TRBJ2-2|few
TGTGCCAGCACCTACCGGGGCCTTAACACCGGGGAGCTGTTTTTT
CASTYRGLNTGELFF
>NA|TRBV5-6|TRBJ2-7|many
TGTGCCAGCAGCGCTGTACCCTACGAGCAGTACTTC
CASSAVPYEQYF
>NA|TRBV9|TRBJ1-1|few
TGTGCCAGCAACGGCCCGGGGCGTGGCACTGAAGCTTTCTTT
CASNGPGRGTEAFF
>NA|TRBV27|TRBJ1-1|NA
TGTGCCAGCAGTCCCGGGGGCGGAGAAGCTTTCTTT
CASSPGGGEAFF
>TRBD2|TRBV7-2|TRBJ2-7|many
TGTGCCAGCAGCGTGGGACTAGCGTGGGAGCAGTACTTC
CASSVGLAWEQYF
>NA|TRBV6-2/TRBV6-3|TRBJ2-4|many
TGTGCCAGCAGTAAATACGGAAACATTCAGTACTTC
CASSKYGNIQYF
>TRBD1|TRBV7-9|TRBJ1-1|NA
TGTGCCAGCAGCAAAGGGACAGGGTTCACTGAAGCTTTCTTT
CASSKGTGFTEAFF
>NA|TRBV7-6|TRBJ2-5|many
TGTGCCAGCAGCTTAGCCTTCCAAGAGACCCAGTACTTC
CASSLAFQETQYF
>NA|TRBV7-2|TRBJ1-6|few
TGTGCCAGCAGCTTAGTTCCCCCCGGTTCACCCCTCCACTTT
CASSLVPPGSPLHF
>NA|TRBV4-3|TRBJ2-3|many
TGCGCCAGCAGCCAATCTTGGTCGTCCCGAGATACGCAGTATTTT
CASSQSWSSRDTQYF
>TRBD1|TRBV29-1|TRBJ1-1|few
TGCAGCGTGAATGGACAGGGTAACACTGAAGCTTTCTTT
CSVNGQGNTEAFF
>TRBD1|TRBV7-9|TRBJ2-7|NA
TGTGCCAGCAGCTCCTTAACAGGGGGCGTCTATGGGCAGTACTTC
CASSSLTGGVYGQYF
>TRBD2|TRBV5-4|TRBJ2-3|many
TGTGCCAGCAGCCTGACTAGCGGGCCGACAGATACGCAGTATTTT
CASSLTSGPTDTQYF
>NA|TRBV6-2/TRBV6-3|TRBJ2-5|many
TGTGCCAGCACCTTCGGGGGCCGAGAGACCCAGTACTTC
CASTFGGRETQYF
>NA|TRBV4-1|TRBJ1-1|many
TGCGCCAGCAGCCAAGGTTTCGGGTACACTGAAGCTTTCTTT
CASSQGFGYTEAFF
>NA|TRBV13|TRBJ1-5|NA
TGTGCCAGCAGCTTGGGGATCTTAAGCAATCAGCCCCAGCATTTT
CASSLGILSNQPQHF
>TRBD1|TRBV19|TRBJ2-3|NA
TGTGCCAGTAGTAGCTCCCCCGGGACAGCAGATACGCAGTATTTT
CASSSSPGTADTQYF